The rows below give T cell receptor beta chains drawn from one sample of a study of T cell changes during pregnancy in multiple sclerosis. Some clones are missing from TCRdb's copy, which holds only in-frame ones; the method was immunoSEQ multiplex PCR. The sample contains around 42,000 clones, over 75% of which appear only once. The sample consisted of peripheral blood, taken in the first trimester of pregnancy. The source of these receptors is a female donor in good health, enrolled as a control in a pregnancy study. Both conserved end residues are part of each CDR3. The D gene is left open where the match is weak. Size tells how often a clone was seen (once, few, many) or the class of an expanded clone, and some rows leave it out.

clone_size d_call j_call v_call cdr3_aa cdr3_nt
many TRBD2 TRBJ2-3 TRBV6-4 CASSAAGGTDTQYF TGTGCCAGCAGTGCTGCGGGAGGCACAGATACGCAGTATTTT
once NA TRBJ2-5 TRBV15 CATSREETQYF TGTGCCACCAGCAGGGAGGAGACCCAGTACTTC
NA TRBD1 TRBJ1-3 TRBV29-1 CSAEVQGETGNTIYF TGCAGCGCTGAGGTTCAGGGGGAGACTGGAAACACCATATATTTT
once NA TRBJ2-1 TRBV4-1 CASSQLNYLNEQFF TGCGCCAGCAGCCAACTCAACTACCTCAATGAGCAGTTCTTC
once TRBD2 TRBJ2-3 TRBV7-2 CASSLLAGTDTQYF TGTGCCAGCAGCTTACTAGCGGGAACAGATACGCAGTATTTT
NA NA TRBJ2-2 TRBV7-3 CASSLQGANTGELFF TGTGCCAGCAGCTTACAGGGCGCGAACACCGGGGAGCTGTTTTTT
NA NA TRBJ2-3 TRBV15 CATKGRSTDTQYF TGTGCCACCAAGGGGCGCAGCACAGATACGCAGTATTTT
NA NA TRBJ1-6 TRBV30 CAWSPDRPNSPLHF TGTGCCTGGAGCCCGGACAGACCCAATTCACCCCTCCACTTT
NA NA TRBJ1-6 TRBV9 CASSVARGSPLHF TGTGCCAGCAGCGTAGCTAGGGGTTCACCCCTCCACTTT
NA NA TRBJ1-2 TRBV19 CASEKGALSVYGYTF TGTGCCAGTGAAAAAGGGGCACTCTCCGTCTATGGCTACACCTTC
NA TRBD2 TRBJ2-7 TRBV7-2 CASSSTSGGAGASPQYF TGTGCCAGCAGCTCTACTAGCGGGGGGGCCGGGGCCTCGCCGCAGTACTTC
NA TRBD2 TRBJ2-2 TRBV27 CASSLLAARLNTGELFF TGTGCCAGCAGTCTACTAGCGGCGCGCTTGAACACCGGGGAGCTGTTTTTT
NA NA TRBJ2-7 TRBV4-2 CASSFGSAYEQYF TGTGCCAGCTCTTTCGGGTCAGCCTACGAGCAGTACTTC
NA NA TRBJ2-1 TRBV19 CASSPFTGNHNEQFF TGTGCCAGTAGTCCCTTCACCGGGAATCACAATGAGCAGTTCTTC
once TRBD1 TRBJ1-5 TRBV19 CASSRGQGVGSNQPQHF TGTGCCAGTAGTAGGGGACAGGGGGTTGGTAGCAATCAGCCCCAGCATTTT
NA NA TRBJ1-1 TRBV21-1 CASQSLRQGAMRDTEAFF TGTGCCAGCCAATCCCTTAGACAGGGGGCCATGAGAGACACTGAAGCTTTCTTT
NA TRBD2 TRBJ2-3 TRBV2 CASSPPSGGNTDTQYF TGTGCCAGCAGTCCCCCTAGCGGGGGAAACACAGATACGCAGTATTTT
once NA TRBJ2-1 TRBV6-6 CASNPGLGWENNEQFF TGTGCCAGCAACCCCGGTCTGGGGTGGGAGAACAATGAGCAGTTCTTC
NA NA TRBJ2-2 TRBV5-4 CASSWEQGLAGELFF TGTGCCAGCAGTTGGGAGCAAGGCCTGGCCGGGGAGCTGTTTTTT
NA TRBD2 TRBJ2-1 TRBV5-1 CASSFVSGKAGNEQFF TGCGCCAGCAGCTTCGTAAGCGGGAAGGCTGGCAATGAGCAGTTCTTC
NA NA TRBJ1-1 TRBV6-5 CASRNRVENTEAFF TGTGCCAGCAGGAACAGGGTGGAAAACACTGAAGCTTTCTTT
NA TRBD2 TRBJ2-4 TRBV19 CASSITSGGAGLAKNIQYF TGTGCCAGTAGTATAACTAGCGGGGGGGCCGGGCTAGCCAAAAACATTCAGTACTTC
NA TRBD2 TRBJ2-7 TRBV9 CASSASGSPYEQYF TGTGCCAGCAGCGCTAGCGGGAGCCCCTACGAGCAGTACTTC
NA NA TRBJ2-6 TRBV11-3 CASSSTGSGANVLTF TGTGCCAGCAGCTCAACAGGGAGCGGGGCCAACGTCCTGACTTTC
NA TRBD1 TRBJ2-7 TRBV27 CASSLSTGTVSYEQYF TGTGCCAGCAGTCTCTCAACCGGGACAGTCTCCTACGAGCAGTACTTC
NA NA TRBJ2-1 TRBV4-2 CASSPPDTHSHEQFF TGTGCCAGCAGCCCGCCCGACACCCACAGCCATGAGCAGTTCTTC
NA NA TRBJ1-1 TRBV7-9 CASSWGDPEAFF TGTGCCAGCAGCTGGGGGGACCCTGAAGCTTTCTTT
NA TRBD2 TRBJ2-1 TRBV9 CASSVRLASGDSSYNEQFF TGTGCCAGCAGCGTACGGTTGGCTAGCGGGGACAGCTCCTACAATGAGCAGTTCTTC
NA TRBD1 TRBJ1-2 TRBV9 CASSPHSGGGGGYTF TGTGCCAGCAGCCCCCACTCAGGGGGCGGAGGAGGCTACACCTTC
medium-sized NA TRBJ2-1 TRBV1 CTSSQDSGRAYNEQFF TGCACCAGCAGCCAAGATAGCGGGAGAGCCTACAATGAGCAGTTCTTC
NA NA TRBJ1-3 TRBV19 CASSIGGTGNTIYF TGTGCCAGTAGTATTGGGGGCACCGGAAACACCATATATTTT
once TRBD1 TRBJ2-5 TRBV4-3 CASSQDRRDRGGFGTQYF TGCGCCAGCAGCCAAGATAGGCGGGACAGGGGGGGTTTTGGGACCCAGTACTTC
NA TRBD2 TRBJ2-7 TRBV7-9 CASSTRLGASGSYEQYF TGTGCCAGCAGCACACGATTGGGGGCTAGCGGGAGCTACGAGCAGTACTTC
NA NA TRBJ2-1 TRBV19 CASRPREGGLPGLFF TGTGCCAGTAGACCTAGGGAGGGGGGGCTCCCCGGGCTGTTCTTC
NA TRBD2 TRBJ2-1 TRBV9 CASSALAGEPSYNEQFF TGTGCCAGCAGCGCCCTAGCGGGGGAGCCCTCCTACAATGAGCAGTTCTTC
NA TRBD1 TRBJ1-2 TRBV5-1 CASSRGQGKDYGYTF TGCGCCAGCAGCCGAGGACAGGGTAAGGACTATGGCTACACCTTC
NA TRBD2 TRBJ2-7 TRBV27 CASSPSGSIHEQYF TGTGCCAGCAGTCCCAGCGGGAGTATCCACGAGCAGTACTTC
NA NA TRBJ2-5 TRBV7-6 CASSLGGYQETQYF TGTGCCAGCAGCTTGGGCGGGTACCAAGAGACCCAGTACTTC
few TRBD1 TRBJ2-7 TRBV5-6 CASNFLQGIVDEQYF TGTGCCAGCAATTTTCTACAGGGGATAGTGGACGAGCAGTACTTC
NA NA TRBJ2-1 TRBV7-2 CASSRRGYNEQFF TGTGCCAGCAGCCGACGGGGCTACAATGAGCAGTTCTTC
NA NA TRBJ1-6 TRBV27 CASTPSPQGLRSPLHF TGTGCCAGCACCCCCTCGCCTCAGGGTTTGAGGTCACCCCTCCACTTT
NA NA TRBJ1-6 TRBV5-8 CASSTGHLNSPLHF TGTGCCAGCAGCACGGGACATCTTAATTCACCCCTCCACTTT
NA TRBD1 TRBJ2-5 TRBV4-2 CASSHGQGPDQETQYF TGTGCCAGCAGCCACGGACAGGGCCCGGACCAAGAGACCCAGTACTTC
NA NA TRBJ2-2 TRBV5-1 CASSKLQGSAGELFF TGCGCCAGCAGCAAACTTCAGGGGTCGGCCGGGGAGCTGTTTTTT
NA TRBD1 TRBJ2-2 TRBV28 CASSVPGTGPSGELFF TGTGCCAGCAGTGTGCCCGGGACAGGGCCCTCCGGGGAGCTGTTTTTT
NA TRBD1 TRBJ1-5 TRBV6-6 CASSQFQGGQPQHF TGTGCCAGCAGTCAATTCCAGGGGGGTCAGCCCCAGCATTTT
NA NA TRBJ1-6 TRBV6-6 CASTTAGGNSPLHF TGTGCCAGCACTACGGCGGGCGGGAATTCACCCCTCCACTTT
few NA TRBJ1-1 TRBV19 CASSTPGPGAEAFF TGTGCCAGTAGTACCCCGGGTCCCGGGGCTGAAGCTTTCTTT
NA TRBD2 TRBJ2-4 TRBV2 CASSAGLAGGTKNIQYF TGTGCCAGCAGTGCGGGACTAGCGGGGGGGACCAAAAACATTCAGTACTTC
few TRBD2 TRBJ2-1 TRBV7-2 CASSLGLAWNEQFF TGTGCCAGCAGCCTCGGACTAGCGTGGAATGAGCAGTTCTTC
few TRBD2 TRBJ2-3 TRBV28 CASSLTSGPTDTQYF TGTGCCAGCAGTTTAACTAGCGGCCCCACAGATACGCAGTATTTT
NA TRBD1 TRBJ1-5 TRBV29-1 CSVPGQGDSLLDQPQHF TGCAGCGTCCCGGGACAGGGGGACTCTTTACTTGATCAGCCCCAGCATTTT
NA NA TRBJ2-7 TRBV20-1 CSAREAAEQYF TGCAGTGCTAGAGAGGCTGCCGAGCAGTACTTC
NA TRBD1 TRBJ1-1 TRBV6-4 CASADRENTEAFF TGTGCCAGCGCTGACAGGGAAAACACTGAAGCTTTCTTT
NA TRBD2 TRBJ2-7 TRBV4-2 CASSQDMGAAGGKYEQYF TGTGCCAGCAGCCAAGATATGGGTGCGGCGGGGGGGAAATACGAGCAGTACTTC
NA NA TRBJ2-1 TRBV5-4 CASSLAGVTYNEQFF TGTGCCAGCAGCTTAGCCGGGGTGACCTACAATGAGCAGTTCTTC
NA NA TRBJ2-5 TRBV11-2 CASSPRGTVEGQYF TGTGCCAGCAGCCCCCGGGGGACGGTGGAGGGCCAGTACTTC
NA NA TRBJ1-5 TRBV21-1 CASSKVDRGWGQPQHF TGTGCCAGCAGCAAAGTGGACAGGGGGTGGGGTCAGCCCCAGCATTTT
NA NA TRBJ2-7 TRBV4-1 CASSQGFSSYEQYF TGCGCCAGCAGCCAAGGTTTTAGCTCCTACGAGCAGTACTTC
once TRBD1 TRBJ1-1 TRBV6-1 CASSEALSDRGRAFF TGTGCCAGCAGTGAAGCTCTATCGGACAGGGGGCGAGCTTTCTTT